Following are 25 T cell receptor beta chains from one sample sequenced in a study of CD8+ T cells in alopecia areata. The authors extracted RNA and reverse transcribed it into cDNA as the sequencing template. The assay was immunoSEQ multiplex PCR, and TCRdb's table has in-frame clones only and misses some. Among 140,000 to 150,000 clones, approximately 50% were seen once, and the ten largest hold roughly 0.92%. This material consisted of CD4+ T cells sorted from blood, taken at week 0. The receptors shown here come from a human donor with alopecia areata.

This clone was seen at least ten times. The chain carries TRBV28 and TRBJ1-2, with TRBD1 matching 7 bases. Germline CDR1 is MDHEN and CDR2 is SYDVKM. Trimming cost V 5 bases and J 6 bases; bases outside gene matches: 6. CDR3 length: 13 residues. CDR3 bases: TGTGCCAGCAGTAGCCGGGACAGTCATGGCTACACCTTC. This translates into CASSSRDSHGYTF.

In DNA form, the CDR3 reads TGTGCCAGCAGCCAACAGAGGGGGCTCCGGAAAAACATTCAGTACTTC. This encodes CASSQQRGLRKNIQYF. The rearrangement joins TRBV14 to TRBJ2-4; 7 bases fit TRBD1. Per germline, CDR1 SGHDN and CDR2 FVKESK. V was clipped by 2 bases and J by 4 bases; unmatched bases: 8. This CDR3 is built from 16 residues.

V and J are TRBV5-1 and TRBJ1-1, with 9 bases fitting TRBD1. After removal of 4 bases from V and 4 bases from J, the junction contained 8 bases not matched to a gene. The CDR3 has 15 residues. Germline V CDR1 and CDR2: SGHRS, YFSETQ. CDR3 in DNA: TGCGCCAGCAGCGCCTACAGGGGGCGCGGCACTGAAGCTTTCTTT. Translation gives CASSAYRGRGTEAFF.

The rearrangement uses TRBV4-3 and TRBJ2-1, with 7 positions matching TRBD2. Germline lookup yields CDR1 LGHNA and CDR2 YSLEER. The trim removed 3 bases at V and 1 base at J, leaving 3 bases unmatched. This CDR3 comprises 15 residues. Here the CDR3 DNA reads TGCGCCAGCAGCCAGGGGCGGGAGTCCTACAATGAGCAGTTCTTC. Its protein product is CASSQGRESYNEQFF.

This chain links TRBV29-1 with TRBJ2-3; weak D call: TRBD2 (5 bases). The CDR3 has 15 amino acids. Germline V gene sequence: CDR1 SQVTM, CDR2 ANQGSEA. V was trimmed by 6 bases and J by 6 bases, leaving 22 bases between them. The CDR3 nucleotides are TGCAGCGTCTGCCCTGCCACTAGTCGGTGCGATACGCAGTATTTT. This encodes CSVCPATSRCDTQYF.

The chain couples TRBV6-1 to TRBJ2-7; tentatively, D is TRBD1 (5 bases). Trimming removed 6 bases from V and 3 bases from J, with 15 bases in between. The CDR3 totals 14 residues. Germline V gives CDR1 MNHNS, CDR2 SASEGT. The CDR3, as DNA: TGTGCCAGCAGCCCCCTGGGGCAAAGCTACGAGCAGTACTTC. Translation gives CASSPLGQSYEQYF.

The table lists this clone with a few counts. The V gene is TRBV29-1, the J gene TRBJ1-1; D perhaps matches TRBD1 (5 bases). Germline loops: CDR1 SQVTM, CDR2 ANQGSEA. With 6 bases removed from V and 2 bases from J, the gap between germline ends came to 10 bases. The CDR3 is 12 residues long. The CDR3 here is CSVLTDNTEAFF. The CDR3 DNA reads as TGCAGCGTACTGACAGATAACACTGAAGCTTTCTTT.

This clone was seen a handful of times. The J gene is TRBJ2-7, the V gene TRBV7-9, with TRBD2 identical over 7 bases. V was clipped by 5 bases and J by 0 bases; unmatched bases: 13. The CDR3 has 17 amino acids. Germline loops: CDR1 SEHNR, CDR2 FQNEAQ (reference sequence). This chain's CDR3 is CASSPSVAGVGSYEQYF. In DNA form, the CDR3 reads TGTGCCAGCAGCCCTTCCGTGGCGGGAGTAGGCTCCTACGAGCAGTACTTC.

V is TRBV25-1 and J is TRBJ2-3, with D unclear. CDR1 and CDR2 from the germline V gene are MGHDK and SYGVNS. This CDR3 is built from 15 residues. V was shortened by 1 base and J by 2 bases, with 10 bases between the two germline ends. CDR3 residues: CASSESGTATDTQYF. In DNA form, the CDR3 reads TGTGCCAGCAGTGAATCAGGAACGGCCACAGATACGCAGTATTTT.

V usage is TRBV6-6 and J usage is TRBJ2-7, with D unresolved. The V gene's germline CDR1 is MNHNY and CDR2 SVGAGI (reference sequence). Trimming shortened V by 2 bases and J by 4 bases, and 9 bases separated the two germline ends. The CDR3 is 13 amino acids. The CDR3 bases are TGTGCCAGCAGTTACGCGGCGGAGTACGAGCAGTACTTC. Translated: CASSYAAEYEQYF.

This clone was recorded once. Written as DNA, the CDR3 is TGCAGCGTTCTACCCCTGGGTGGGGGGCAAGAGACCCAGTACTTC. Its protein is CSVLPLGGGQETQYF. The genes are TRBV29-1 and TRBJ2-5, with D perhaps matching TRBD2 (6 bases). Germline CDR1 SQVTM, CDR2 ANQGSEA. Deletions cut 5 bases from V and 2 bases from J, with 18 bases between. The CDR3 extends over 15 amino acids.

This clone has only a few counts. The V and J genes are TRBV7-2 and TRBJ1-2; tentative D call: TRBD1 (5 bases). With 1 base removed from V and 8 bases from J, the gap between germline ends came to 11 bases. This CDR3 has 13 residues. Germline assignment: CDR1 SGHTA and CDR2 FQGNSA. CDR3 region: CASSLGGQGGYTF. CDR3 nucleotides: TGTGCCAGCAGCTTAGGAGGGCAGGGAGGCTACACCTTC.

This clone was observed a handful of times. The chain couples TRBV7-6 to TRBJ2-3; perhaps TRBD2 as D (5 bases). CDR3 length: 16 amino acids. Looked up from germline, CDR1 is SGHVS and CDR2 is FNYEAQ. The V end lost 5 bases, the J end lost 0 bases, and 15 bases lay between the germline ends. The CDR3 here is CASSLGGLLSTDTQYF. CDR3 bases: TGTGCCAGCAGCCTCGGTGGACTGCTTAGCACAGATACGCAGTATTTT.

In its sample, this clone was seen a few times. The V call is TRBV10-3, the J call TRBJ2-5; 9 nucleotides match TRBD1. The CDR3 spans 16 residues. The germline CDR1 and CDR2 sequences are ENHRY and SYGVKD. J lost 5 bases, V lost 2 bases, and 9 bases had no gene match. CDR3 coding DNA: TGTGCCATCAGTGAGCGGGGACAGGGATCATGGGAGACCCAGTACTTC. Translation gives CAISERGQGSWETQYF.

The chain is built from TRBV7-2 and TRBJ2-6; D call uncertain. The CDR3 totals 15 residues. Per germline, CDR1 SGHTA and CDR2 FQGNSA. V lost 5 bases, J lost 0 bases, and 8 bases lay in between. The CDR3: CASSPLFSGANVLTF. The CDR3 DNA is TGTGCCAGCAGCCCTTTATTCTCTGGGGCCAACGTCCTGACTTTC.

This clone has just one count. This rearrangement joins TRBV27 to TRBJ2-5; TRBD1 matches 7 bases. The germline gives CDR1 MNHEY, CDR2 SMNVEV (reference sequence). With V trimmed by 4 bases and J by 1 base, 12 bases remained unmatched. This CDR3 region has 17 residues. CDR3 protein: CASSSHSLGQSQETQYF. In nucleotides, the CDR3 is TGTGCCAGCAGTTCCCACTCCCTGGGACAGTCCCAAGAGACCCAGTACTTC.

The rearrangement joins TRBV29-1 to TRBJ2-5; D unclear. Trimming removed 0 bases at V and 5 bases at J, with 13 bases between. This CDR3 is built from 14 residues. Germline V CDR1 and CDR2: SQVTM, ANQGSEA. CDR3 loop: CSVEDRAKRETQYF. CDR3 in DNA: TGCAGCGTTGAAGACCGCGCTAAGAGGGAGACCCAGTACTTC. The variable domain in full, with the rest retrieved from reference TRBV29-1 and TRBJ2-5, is SAVISQKPSRDICQRGTSLTIQCQVDSQVTMMFWYRQQPGQSLTLIATANQGSEATYESGFVIDKFPISRPNLTFSTLTVSNMSPEDSSIYLCSVEDRAKRETQYFGPGTRLLVL.

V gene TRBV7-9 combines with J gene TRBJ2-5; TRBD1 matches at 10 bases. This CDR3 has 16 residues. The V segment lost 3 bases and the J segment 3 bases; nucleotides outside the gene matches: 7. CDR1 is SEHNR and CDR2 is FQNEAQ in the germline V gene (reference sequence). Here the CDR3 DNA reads TGTGCCAGCAGCTTTCGGTCGGGGACAGGGGAAGAGACCCAGTACTTC. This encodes CASSFRSGTGEETQYF.

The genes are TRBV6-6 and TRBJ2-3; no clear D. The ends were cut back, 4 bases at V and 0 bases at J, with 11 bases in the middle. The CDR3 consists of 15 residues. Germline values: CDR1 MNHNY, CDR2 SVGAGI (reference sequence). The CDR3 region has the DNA TGTGCCAGCAGTTCCCTTGCAGTGAGCACAGATACGCAGTATTTT. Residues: CASSSLAVSTDTQYF.

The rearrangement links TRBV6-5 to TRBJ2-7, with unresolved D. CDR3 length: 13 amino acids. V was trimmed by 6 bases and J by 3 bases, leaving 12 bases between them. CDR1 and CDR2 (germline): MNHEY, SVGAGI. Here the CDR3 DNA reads TGTGCCAGCAGGGCAATGGGCAACTACGAGCAGTACTTC. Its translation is CASRAMGNYEQYF.

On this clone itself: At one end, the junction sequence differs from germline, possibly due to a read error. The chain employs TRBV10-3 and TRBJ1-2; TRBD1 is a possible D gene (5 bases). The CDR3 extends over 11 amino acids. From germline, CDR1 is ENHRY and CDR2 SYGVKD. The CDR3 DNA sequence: TGTGCCATCAGTGATGGGGGAGGGAAGGCCTTC. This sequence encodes CAISDGGGKAF.

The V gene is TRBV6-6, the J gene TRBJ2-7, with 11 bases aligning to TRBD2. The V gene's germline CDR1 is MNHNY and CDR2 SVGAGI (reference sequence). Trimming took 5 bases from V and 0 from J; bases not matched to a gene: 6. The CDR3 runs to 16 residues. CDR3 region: CASSRKTSGVSYEQYF. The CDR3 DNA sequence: TGTGCCAGCAGTAGAAAGACTAGCGGGGTCTCCTACGAGCAGTACTTC.

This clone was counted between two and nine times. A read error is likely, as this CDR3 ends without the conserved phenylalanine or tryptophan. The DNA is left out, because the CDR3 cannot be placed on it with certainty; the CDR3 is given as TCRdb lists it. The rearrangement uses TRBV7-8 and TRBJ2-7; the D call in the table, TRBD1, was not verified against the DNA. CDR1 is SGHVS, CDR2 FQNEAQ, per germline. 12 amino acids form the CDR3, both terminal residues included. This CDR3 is CASSLDRTGPIL.

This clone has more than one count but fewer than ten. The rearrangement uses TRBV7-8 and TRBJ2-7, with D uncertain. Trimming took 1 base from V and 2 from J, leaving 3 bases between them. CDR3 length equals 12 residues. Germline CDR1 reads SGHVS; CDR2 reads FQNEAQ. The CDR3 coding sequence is TGTGCCAGCAGCTTAGGGACCTACGAGCAGTACTTC. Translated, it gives CASSLGTYEQYF. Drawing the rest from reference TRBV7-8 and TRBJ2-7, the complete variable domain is GAGVSQSPRYKVAKRGQDVALRCDPISGHVSLFWYQQALGQGPEFLTYFQNEAQLDKSGLPSDRFFAERPEGSVSTLKIQRTQQEDSAVYLCASSLGTYEQYFGPGTRLTVT.

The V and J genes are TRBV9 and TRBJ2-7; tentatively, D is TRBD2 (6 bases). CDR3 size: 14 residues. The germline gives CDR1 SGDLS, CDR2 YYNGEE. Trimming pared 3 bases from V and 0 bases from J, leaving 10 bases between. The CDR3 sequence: CASSAGLISYEQYF. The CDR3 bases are TGTGCCAGCAGCGCGGGACTCATCTCCTACGAGCAGTACTTC.